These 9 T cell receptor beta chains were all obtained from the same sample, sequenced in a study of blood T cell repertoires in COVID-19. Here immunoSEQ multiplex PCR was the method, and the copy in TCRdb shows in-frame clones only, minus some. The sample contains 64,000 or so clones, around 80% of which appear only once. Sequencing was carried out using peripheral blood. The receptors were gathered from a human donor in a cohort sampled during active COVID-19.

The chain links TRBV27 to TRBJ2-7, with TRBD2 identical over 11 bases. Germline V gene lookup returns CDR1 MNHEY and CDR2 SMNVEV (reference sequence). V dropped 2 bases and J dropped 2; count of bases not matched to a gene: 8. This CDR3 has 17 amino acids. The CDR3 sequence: CASSLPTSGSPTYEQYF. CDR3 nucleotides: TGTGCCAGCAGTTTACCAACTAGCGGGAGTCCAACCTACGAGCAGTACTTC.

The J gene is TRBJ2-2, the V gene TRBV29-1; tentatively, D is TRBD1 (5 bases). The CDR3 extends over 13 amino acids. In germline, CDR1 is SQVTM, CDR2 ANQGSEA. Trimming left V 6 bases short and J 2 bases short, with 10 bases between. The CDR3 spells CSVGVTNTGELFF. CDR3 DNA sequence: TGCAGCGTAGGGGTTACCAACACCGGGGAGCTGTTTTTT.

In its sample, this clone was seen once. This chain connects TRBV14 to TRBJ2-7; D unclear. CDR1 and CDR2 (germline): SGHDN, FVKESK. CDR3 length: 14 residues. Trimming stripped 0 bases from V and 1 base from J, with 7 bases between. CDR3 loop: CASSQDETSYEQYF. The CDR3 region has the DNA TGTGCCAGCAGCCAAGATGAGACTTCCTACGAGCAGTACTTC. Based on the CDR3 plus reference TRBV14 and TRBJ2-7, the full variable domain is EAGVTQFPSHSVIEKGQTVTLRCDPISGHDNLYWYRRVMGKEIKFLLHFVKESKQDESGMPNNRFLAERTGGTYSTLKVQPAELEDSGVYFCASSQDETSYEQYFGPGTRLTVT.

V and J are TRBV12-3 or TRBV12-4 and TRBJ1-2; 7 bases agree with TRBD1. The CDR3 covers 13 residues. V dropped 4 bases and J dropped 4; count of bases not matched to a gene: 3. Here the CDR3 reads CASSSTGSYGYTF. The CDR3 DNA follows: TGTGCCAGCAGTTCGACAGGGAGCTATGGCTACACCTTC.

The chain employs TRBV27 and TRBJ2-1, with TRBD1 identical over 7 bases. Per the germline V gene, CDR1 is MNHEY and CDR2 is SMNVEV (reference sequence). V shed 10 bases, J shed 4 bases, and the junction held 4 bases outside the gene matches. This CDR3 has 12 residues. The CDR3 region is CATSGQYNEQFF. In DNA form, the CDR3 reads TGTGCCACCTCGGGACAGTACAATGAGCAGTTCTTC.

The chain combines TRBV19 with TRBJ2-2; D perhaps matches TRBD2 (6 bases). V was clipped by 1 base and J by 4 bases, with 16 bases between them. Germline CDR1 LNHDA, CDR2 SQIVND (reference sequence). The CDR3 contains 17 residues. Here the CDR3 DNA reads TGTGCCAGTAGTATAGGGACATCCTGGGAGGTCACCGGGGAGCTGTTTTTT. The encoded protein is CASSIGTSWEVTGELFF.

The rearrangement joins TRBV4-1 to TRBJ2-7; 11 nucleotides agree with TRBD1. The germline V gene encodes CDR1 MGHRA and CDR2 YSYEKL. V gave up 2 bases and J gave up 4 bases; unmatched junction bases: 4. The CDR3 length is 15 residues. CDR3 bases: TGCGCCAGCAGCCAAAGGACAGGGGGCTCATACGAGCAGTACTTC. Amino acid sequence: CASSQRTGGSYEQYF.

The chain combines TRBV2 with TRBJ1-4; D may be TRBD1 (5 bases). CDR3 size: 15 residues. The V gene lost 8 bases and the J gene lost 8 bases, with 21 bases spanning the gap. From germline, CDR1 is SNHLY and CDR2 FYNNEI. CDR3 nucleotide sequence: TGTGCCAGCGCCGGGGAAGTCGGGGGTGAGGAAAAACTGTTTTTT. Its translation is CASAGEVGGEEKLFF.

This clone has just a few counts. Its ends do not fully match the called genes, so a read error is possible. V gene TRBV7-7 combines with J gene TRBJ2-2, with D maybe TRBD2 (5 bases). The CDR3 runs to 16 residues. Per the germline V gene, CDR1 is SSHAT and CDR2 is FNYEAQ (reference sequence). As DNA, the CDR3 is TGTGCTAGCAGCCCGAACGCAAACCGGGGCACCGGGGAGCTGTTTTTT. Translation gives CASSPNANRGTGELFF.